This T cell receptor beta chain originates from a study of cytomegalovirus exposure and HLA in healthy donors. Study-wide findings and caveats: Most TCR beta V segments were productive about 87% or about 30% of the time in an earlier analysis.

Primers for the PCR totalled 60 Vbeta and 13 Jbeta. Assay used: immunoSEQ multiplex PCR; TCRdb lists only in-frame clones, some missing. The repertoire holds about 81,000 clones, with over 70% as singletons. Each donor was nominally healthy when sampled (though unrecorded immune exposures were likely). The CDR3 has 14 amino acids. Per the germline V gene, CDR1 is SEHNR and CDR2 is FQNEAQ (reference sequence). In the case of this clone: Its target is not known. One junction end does not reproduce the germline sequence, and a read error may be involved.

The chain is built from TRBV7-9 and TRBJ2-7; D ambiguous. This clonotype was sampled from a man aged 45-65 years in good health and CMV-seropositive. The sequenced material came from PBMCs. The CDR3 nucleotides are TGTTCCAGCAGCTTTAGCCTTCTGCCCTACGAGCAGTACTTC. Translation gives CSSSFSLLPYEQYF.